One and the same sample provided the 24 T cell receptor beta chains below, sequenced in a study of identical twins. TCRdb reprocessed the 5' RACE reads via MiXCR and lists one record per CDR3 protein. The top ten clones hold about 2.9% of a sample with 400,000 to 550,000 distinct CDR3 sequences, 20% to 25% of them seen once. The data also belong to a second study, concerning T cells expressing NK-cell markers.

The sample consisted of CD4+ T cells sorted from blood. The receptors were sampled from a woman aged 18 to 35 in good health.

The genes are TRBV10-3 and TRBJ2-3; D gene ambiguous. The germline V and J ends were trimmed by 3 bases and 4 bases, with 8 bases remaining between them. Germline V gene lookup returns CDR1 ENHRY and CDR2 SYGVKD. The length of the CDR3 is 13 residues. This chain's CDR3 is CAISDISPDTQYF. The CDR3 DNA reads TGTGCCATCAGTGATATTTCCCCAGATACGCAGTATTTT.

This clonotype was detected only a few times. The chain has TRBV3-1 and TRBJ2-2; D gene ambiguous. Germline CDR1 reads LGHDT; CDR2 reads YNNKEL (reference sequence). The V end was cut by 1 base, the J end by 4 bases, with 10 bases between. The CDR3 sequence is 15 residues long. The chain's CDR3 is CASSQVRHITGELFF. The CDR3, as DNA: TGTGCCAGCAGCCAAGTCCGGCATATCACCGGGGAGCTGTTTTTT. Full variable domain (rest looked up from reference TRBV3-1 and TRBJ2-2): DTAVSQTPKYLVTQMGNDKSIKCEQNLGHDTMYWYKQDSKKFLKIMFSYNNKELIINETVPNRFSPKSPDKAHLNLHINSLELGDSAVYFCASSQVRHITGELFFGEGSRLTVL.

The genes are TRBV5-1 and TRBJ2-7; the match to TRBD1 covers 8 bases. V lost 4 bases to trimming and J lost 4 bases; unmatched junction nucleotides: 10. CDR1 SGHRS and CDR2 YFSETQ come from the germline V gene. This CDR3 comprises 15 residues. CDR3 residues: CASSPRQGAKYEQYF. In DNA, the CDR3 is TGCGCCAGCAGCCCGCGGCAGGGGGCAAAATACGAGCAGTACTTC.

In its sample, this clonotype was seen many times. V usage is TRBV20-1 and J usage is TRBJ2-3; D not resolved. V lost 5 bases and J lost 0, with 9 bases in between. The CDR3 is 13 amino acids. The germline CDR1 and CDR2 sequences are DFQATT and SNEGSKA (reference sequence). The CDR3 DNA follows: TGCAGTGCTCCCTCTCAAAGCACAGATACGCAGTATTTT. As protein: CSAPSQSTDTQYF.

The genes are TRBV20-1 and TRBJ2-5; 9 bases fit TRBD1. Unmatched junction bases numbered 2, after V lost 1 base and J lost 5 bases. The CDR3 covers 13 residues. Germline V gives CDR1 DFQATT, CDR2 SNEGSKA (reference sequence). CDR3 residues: CSARGTGEETQYF. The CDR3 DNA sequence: TGCAGTGCTAGAGGGACAGGGGAGGAGACCCAGTACTTC.

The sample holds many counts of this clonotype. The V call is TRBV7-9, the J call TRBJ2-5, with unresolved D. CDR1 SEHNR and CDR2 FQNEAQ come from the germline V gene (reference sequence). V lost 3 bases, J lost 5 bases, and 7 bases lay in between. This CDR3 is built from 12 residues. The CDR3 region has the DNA TGTGCCAGCAGCTTTGGAGAGGAGACCCAGTACTTC. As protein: CASSFGEETQYF.

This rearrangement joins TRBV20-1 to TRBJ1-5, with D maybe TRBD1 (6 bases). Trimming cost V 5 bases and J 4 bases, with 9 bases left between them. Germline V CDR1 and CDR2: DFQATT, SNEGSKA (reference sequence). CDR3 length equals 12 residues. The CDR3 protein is CSAAQGNQPQHF. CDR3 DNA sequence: TGCAGTGCTGCCCAGGGGAATCAGCCCCAGCATTTT.

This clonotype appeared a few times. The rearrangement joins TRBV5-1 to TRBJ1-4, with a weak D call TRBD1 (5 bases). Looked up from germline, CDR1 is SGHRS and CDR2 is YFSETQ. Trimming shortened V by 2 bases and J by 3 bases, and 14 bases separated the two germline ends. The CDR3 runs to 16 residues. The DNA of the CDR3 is TGCGCCAGCAGCTTAGGGACCGGTGGGGCTAATGAAAAACTGTTTTTT. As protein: CASSLGTGGANEKLFF.

For the CDR3, the DNA is TGTGCCAGCAGCTTTGCGGGGAGCTCCTACAATGAGCAGTTCTTC. Its protein product is CASSFAGSSYNEQFF. The chain carries TRBV5-5 and TRBJ2-1; possible D gene TRBD2, 6 bases. The CDR3 is 15 amino acids. The V end lost 2 bases, the J end lost 0 bases, and 9 bases lay between the germline ends. Looked up from germline, CDR1 is SGHKS and CDR2 is YYEKEE (reference sequence).

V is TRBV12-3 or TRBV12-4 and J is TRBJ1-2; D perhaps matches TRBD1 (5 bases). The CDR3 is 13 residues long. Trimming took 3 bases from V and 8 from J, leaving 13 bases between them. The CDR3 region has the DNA TGTGCCAGCAGTTTCTCAGGGACTCGGGGCTACACCTTC. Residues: CASSFSGTRGYTF.

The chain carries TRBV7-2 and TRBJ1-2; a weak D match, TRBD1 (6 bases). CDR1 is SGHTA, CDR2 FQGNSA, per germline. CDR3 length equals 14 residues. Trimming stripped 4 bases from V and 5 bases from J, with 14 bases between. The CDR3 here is CASSSYEGGYGYTF. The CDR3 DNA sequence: TGTGCCAGCAGCTCGTACGAGGGGGGGTATGGCTACACCTTC.

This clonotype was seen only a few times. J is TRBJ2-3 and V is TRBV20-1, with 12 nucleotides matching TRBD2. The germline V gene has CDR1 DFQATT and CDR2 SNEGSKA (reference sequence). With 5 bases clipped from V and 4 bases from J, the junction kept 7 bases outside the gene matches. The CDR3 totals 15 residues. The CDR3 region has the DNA TGCAGTGCTCGACGACTAGCGGGGGATGCAGATACGCAGTATTTT. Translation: CSARRLAGDADTQYF.

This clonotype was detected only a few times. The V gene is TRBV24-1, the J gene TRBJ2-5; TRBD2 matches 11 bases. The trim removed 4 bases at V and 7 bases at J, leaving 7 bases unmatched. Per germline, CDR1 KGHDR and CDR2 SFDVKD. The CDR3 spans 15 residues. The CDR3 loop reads CATSDPTSGSLTQYF. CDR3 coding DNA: TGTGCCACCAGTGACCCCACTAGCGGGAGTTTGACCCAGTACTTC.

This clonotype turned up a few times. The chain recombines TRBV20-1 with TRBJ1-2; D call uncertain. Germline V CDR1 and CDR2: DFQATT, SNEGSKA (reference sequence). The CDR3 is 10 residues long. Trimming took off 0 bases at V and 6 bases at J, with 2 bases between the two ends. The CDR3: CSARDHGYTF. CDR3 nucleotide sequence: TGCAGTGCTAGAGATCATGGCTACACCTTC.

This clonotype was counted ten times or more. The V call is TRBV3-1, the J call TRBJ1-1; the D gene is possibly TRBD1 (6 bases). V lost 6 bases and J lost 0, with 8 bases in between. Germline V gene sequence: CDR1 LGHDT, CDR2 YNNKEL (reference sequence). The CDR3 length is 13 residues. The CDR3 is CASSRTVNTEAFF. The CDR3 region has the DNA TGTGCCAGCAGTCGGACAGTGAACACTGAAGCTTTCTTT.

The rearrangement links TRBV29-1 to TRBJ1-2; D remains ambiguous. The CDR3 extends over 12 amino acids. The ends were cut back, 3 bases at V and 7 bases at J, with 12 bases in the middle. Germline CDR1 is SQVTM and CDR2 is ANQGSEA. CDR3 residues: CSVDKQRVGYTF. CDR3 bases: TGCAGCGTTGACAAACAAAGGGTTGGCTACACCTTC.

The CDR3 nucleotides read TGCAGTGCTAGCAAGGGAGAGACCCAGTACTTC. Protein product: CSASKGETQYF. V usage is TRBV20-1 and J usage is TRBJ2-5; D unclear. V lost 3 bases, J lost 4 bases, and 6 bases lay in between. Per germline, CDR1 DFQATT and CDR2 SNEGSKA (reference sequence). The length of the CDR3 is 11 residues.

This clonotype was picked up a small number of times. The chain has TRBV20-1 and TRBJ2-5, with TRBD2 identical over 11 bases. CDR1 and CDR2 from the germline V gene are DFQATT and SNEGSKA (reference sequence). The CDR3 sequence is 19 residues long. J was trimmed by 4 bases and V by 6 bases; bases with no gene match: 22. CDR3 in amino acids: CSARGLAGGYRDGLETQYF. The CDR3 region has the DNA TGCAGTGCCCGAGGGCTAGCGGGGGGTTACCGAGACGGGTTAGAGACCCAGTACTTC.

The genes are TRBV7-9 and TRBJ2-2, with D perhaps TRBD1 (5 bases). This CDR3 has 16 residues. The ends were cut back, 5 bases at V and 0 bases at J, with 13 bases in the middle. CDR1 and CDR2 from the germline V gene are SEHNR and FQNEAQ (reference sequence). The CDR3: CASSHRQSTNTGELFF. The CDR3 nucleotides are TGTGCCAGCAGCCATAGACAGAGTACGAACACCGGGGAGCTGTTTTTT.

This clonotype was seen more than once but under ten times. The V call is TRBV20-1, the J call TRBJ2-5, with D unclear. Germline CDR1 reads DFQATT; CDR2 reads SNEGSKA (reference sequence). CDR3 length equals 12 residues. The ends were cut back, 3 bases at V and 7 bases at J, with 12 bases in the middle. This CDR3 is CSASNSRGTQYF. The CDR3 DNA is TGCAGTGCTAGCAACTCAAGAGGGACCCAGTACTTC.

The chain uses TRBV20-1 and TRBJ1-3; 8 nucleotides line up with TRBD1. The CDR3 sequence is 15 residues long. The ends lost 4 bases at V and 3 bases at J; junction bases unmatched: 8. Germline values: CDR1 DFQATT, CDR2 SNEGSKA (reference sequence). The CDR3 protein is CSATWGQVLGNTIYF. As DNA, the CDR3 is TGCAGTGCTACGTGGGGACAGGTTCTTGGAAACACCATATATTTT.

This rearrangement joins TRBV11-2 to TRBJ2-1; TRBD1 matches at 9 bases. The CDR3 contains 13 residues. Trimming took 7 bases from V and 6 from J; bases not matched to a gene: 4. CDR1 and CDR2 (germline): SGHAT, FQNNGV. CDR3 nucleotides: TGTGCCAGCATTGGACAGGGGTTCAATGAGCAGTTCTTC. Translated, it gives CASIGQGFNEQFF.

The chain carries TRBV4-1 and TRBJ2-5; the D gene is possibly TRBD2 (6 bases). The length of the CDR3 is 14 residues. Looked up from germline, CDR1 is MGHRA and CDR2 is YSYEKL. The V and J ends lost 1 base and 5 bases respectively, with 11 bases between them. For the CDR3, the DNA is TGCGCCAGCAGCCAAGTGGCTAGCGTGGAGACCCAGTACTTC. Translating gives CASSQVASVETQYF.

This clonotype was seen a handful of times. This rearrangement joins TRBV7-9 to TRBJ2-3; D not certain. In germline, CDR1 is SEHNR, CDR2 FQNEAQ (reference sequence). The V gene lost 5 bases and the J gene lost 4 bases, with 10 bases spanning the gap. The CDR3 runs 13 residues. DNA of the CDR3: TGTGCCAGCAGCCCGTACGGTTCAGATACGCAGTATTTT. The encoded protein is CASSPYGSDTQYF.